The TCR beta chain under discussion was sequenced for a study of OX40 agonist ivuxolimab in advanced cancers. The repertoire was sequenced with immunoSEQ multiplex PCR; TCRdb's copy has only in-frame clones and lacks some. The table records just over 90,000 clones, approximately 94% of them present only once. Germline CDR1 and CDR2: LNHDA and SQIVND (reference sequence). This CDR3 has 15 residues. With 5 bases removed from V and 8 bases from J, the gap between germline ends came to 18 bases. The gene calls are TRBV19 and TRBJ1-4, with a tentative D call TRBD1 (6 bases). Sample: CD4+ or CD8+ T cells sorted from blood, taken in a trial of the OX40 agonist ivuxolimab. The sequence was collected from an adult with an advanced solid tumor such as melanoma, head and neck, liver or kidney cancer. CDR3 in amino acids: CASSDDRTQMEKLFF. The CDR3 DNA is TGTGCCAGTAGTGACGACAGGACGCAAATGGAAAAACTGTTTTTT. Looking up the rest from reference TRBV19 and TRBJ1-4 gives the full variable domain: DGGITQSPKYLFRKEGQNVTLSCEQNLNHDAMYWYRQDPGQGLRLIYYSQIVNDFQKGDIAEGYSVSREKKESFPLTVTSAQKNPTAFYLCASSDDRTQMEKLFFGSGTQLSVL.